One TCR beta chain is described in this entry. The source of the sample is a study of blood T cell repertoires in COVID-19. On the study more broadly: Specimens from acute and convalescent COVID-19 originated in the United States, Italy and Spain. Sources were T cells, B-cell-depleted T cells, or PBMCs; the material itself was cDNA or gDNA.

In the study's own analysis: Using reference gene primer amplification, nucleated cell counts were estimated. Clones were read by immunoSEQ multiplex PCR, and TCRdb kept only the in-frame ones, dropping some. V, J and clone size are taken as reported in that table, and D and trimming were inferred from the DNA itself. This sample has approximately 270,000 clones, with about 86% found just once. The germline V and J ends were trimmed by 0 bases and 6 bases, with 9 bases remaining between them. Germline values: CDR1 LGHDT, CDR2 YNNKEL (reference sequence). CDR3 length: 13 amino acids. This TCR derives from a person aged 70 to 85 with COVID-19, enrolled during active disease. Sequenced input: peripheral blood. The chain recombines TRBV3-1 (or the pseudogene TRBV3-2) with TRBJ2-7; D is possibly TRBD2 (5 bases). The CDR3 DNA reads TGTGCCAGCAGCCAAGAAGGAGGAACCGAGCAGTACTTC. Translation: CASSQEGGTEQYF.